The 26 T cell receptor beta chains below were found in one sample sequenced in a study of cytomegalovirus exposure and HLA in healthy donors. It was with 60 Vbeta and 13 Jbeta primers that the PCR ran. Sequenced by immunoSEQ multiplex PCR; TCRdb stores in-frame clones only, minus some. Of roughly 100,000 clones listed, roughly 82% are singletons. Sequenced material: PBMCs. The receptors were sampled from a man aged 45 to 65 in good health and CMV-seronegative.

The chain employs TRBV18 and TRBJ2-2; 8 bases line up with TRBD1. The CDR3 totals 14 residues. Germline CDR1 reads KGHSH; CDR2 reads LQKENI. Trimming removed 2 bases from V and 7 bases from J; junction bases left unmatched: 3. The CDR3 loop reads CASSPDRGVGELFF. The CDR3 coding sequence is TGTGCCAGCTCACCAGACAGGGGCGTCGGGGAGCTGTTTTTT.

The gene calls are TRBV9 and TRBJ1-1; 9 bases align to TRBD1. CDR3 length: 14 residues. The germline CDR1 and CDR2 sequences are SGDLS and YYNGEE. Trimming removed 2 bases from V and 5 bases from J; junction bases left unmatched: 4. The CDR3 spells CASSVGTGRTEAFF. CDR3 coding DNA: TGTGCCAGCAGCGTCGGGACAGGGCGGACTGAAGCTTTCTTT.

This chain links TRBV9 with TRBJ2-7; possible D gene TRBD1, 7 bases. V shed 0 bases and J shed 2 bases, with 12 bases lying between them. Germline V gives CDR1 SGDLS, CDR2 YYNGEE. This CDR3 contains 15 residues. This chain's CDR3 is CASSVDGGGTYEQYF. CDR3 nucleotide sequence: TGTGCCAGCAGCGTAGATGGAGGGGGCACCTACGAGCAGTACTTC.

V gene TRBV7-2 combines with J gene TRBJ2-7, with unresolved D. The CDR3 spans 12 residues. The V and J ends lost 6 bases and 0 bases respectively, with 6 bases between them. Per germline, CDR1 SGHTA and CDR2 FQGNSA. CDR3 residues: CASSFSSYEQYF. Here the CDR3 DNA reads TGTGCCAGCAGTTTCAGCTCCTACGAGCAGTACTTC.

The chain uses TRBV7-2 and TRBJ1-1; 7 bases agree with TRBD1. This CDR3 has 15 amino acids. The J segment lost 6 bases and the V segment lost 5 bases, leaving 12 bases of the junction unmatched. Germline V gene lookup returns CDR1 SGHTA and CDR2 FQGNSA. This CDR3 reads CASSPSGQRVAEAFF. In DNA, the CDR3 is TGTGCCAGCAGCCCATCGGGACAGAGGGTTGCTGAAGCTTTCTTT.

This clone was observed a single time. The chain is built from TRBV6-1 and TRBJ1-1; D is ambiguous. The length of the CDR3 is 16 residues. Germline lookup yields CDR1 MNHNS and CDR2 SASEGT. Trimming removed 2 bases at V and 2 bases at J, with 15 bases between. This CDR3 reads CASSEMLVSLNTEAFF. The CDR3 nucleotides are TGTGCCAGCAGTGAAATGCTAGTCAGCCTTAACACTGAAGCTTTCTTT.

This clone has a handful of counts. The chain employs TRBV29-1 and TRBJ2-5; D may be TRBD1 (6 bases). There are 12 residues in the CDR3. V lost 6 bases and J lost 1, with 9 bases in between. Germline lookup yields CDR1 SQVTM and CDR2 ANQGSEA. CDR3 sequence (DNA): TGCAGCGTAGCCAGGGGCCAAGAGACCCAGTACTTC. It yields the protein CSVARGQETQYF.

The gene calls are TRBV5-1 and TRBJ1-6; possible D gene TRBD1, 6 bases. Looked up from germline, CDR1 is SGHRS and CDR2 is YFSETQ. Trimming pared 4 bases from V and 10 bases from J, leaving 15 bases between. CDR3 length equals 14 residues. The CDR3 DNA is TGCGCCAGCAGCCTGGGGGGCGAGCCATCACCCCTCCACTTT. Protein: CASSLGGEPSPLHF. Full variable domain (missing parts from reference TRBV5-1 and TRBJ1-6): KAGVTQTPRYLIKTRGQQVTLSCSPISGHRSVSWYQQTPGQGLQFLFEYFSETQRNKGNFPGRFSGRQFSNSRSEMNVSTLELGDSALYLCASSLGGEPSPLHFGNGTRLTVT.

This sequence joins TRBV10-2 and TRBJ2-3; 7 bases fit TRBD2. J lost 6 bases, V lost 6 bases, and 0 bases had no gene match. The CDR3 covers 11 residues. From germline, CDR1 is WSHSY and CDR2 SAAADI. The CDR3 coding sequence is TGCGCCAGCAGCGGGGGGGATACGCAGTATTTT. Its protein is CASSGGDTQYF.

This clone was recorded a few times. The genes are TRBV30 and TRBJ1-1; TRBD1 matches at 10 bases. V lost 3 bases to trimming and J lost 4 bases; unmatched junction nucleotides: 8. Germline CDR1 and CDR2: GTSNPN and SVGIG (reference sequence). This CDR3 region has 15 residues. CDR3 sequence reads: CAWRAGTGVSTEAFF. The CDR3 DNA is TGTGCCTGGAGGGCCGGGACAGGGGTGAGCACTGAAGCTTTCTTT.

This chain uses TRBV18 with TRBJ1-6, with TRBD1 as a possible D gene (6 bases). The germline gives CDR1 KGHSH, CDR2 LQKENI. V lost 3 bases and J lost 13, with 22 bases in between. CDR3 length equals 16 residues. The CDR3 DNA is TGTGCCAGCTCACCCTCACCCGGGACATCCTCAGGTCCCCTCCACTTT. Amino acids: CASSPSPGTSSGPLHF.

This CDR3 is CASSLNFGNTKEKLFF. The DNA of the CDR3 is TGCGCCAGCAGCTTGAATTTCGGGAATACAAAAGAAAAACTGTTTTTT. The chain uses TRBV5-1 and TRBJ1-4; D call uncertain. This CDR3 region has 16 residues. The V end was cut by 1 base, the J end by 8 bases, with 18 bases between. Germline V CDR1 and CDR2: SGHRS, YFSETQ. Complete variable domain (other parts from reference TRBV5-1 and TRBJ1-4): KAGVTQTPRYLIKTRGQQVTLSCSPISGHRSVSWYQQTPGQGLQFLFEYFSETQRNKGNFPGRFSGRQFSNSRSEMNVSTLELGDSALYLCASSLNFGNTKEKLFFGSGTQLSVL.

This sequence joins TRBV6-1 and TRBJ1-4, with 9 bases identical to TRBD1. Per the germline V gene, CDR1 is MNHNS and CDR2 is SASEGT. The CDR3 totals 14 residues. V lost 6 bases to trimming and J lost 7 bases; unmatched junction nucleotides: 6. DNA of the CDR3: TGTGCCAGCAGCTTCCGGGACAGGGTTGAAAAACTGTTTTTT. Translation: CASSFRDRVEKLFF.

The J gene is TRBJ1-6, the V gene TRBV7-9; D is undetermined. Germline V gene data show CDR1 as SEHNR and CDR2 as FQNEAQ (reference sequence). The CDR3 runs 12 residues. The ends were cut back, 4 bases at V and 8 bases at J, with 6 bases in the middle. CDR3: CASSSQYSPLHF. CDR3 nucleotides: TGTGCCAGCAGCTCCCAATATTCACCCCTCCACTTT.

The chain combines TRBV19 with TRBJ2-7; 8 positions match TRBD2. The CDR3 length is 13 residues. Per the germline V gene, CDR1 is LNHDA and CDR2 is SQIVND (reference sequence). J was trimmed by 2 bases and V by 3 bases; bases with no gene match: 0. The CDR3 DNA sequence: TGTGCCAGTAGTATGGGACTAGCCTACGAGCAGTACTTC. The encoded protein is CASSMGLAYEQYF. Together with reference TRBV19 and TRBJ2-7, the CDR3 gives the full variable domain: DGGITQSPKYLFRKEGQNVTLSCEQNLNHDAMYWYRQDPGQGLRLIYYSQIVNDFQKGDIAEGYSVSREKKESFPLTVTSAQKNPTAFYLCASSMGLAYEQYFGPGTRLTVT.

The chain carries TRBV25-1 and TRBJ1-2; a weak D match, TRBD1 (5 bases). Germline V gene data show CDR1 as MGHDK and CDR2 as SYGVNS. CDR3 size: 13 residues. V shed 1 base and J shed 4 bases, with 7 bases lying between them. Written as DNA, the CDR3 is TGTGCCAGCAGTGAATCGACAGTCTATGGCTACACCTTC. Translation gives CASSESTVYGYTF.

In its sample, this clone was seen a few times. Other DNA sequences in the sample encode the same CDR3. The chain carries TRBV7-2 and TRBJ2-2; D gene uncertain. Trimming stripped 4 bases from V and 3 bases from J, with 3 bases between. The CDR3 totals 12 residues. The germline V gene has CDR1 SGHTA and CDR2 FQGNSA. CDR3 amino acids: CASSSDTGELFF. The CDR3 DNA reads TGTGCCAGCAGCTCCGACACCGGGGAGCTGTTTTTT.

The chain couples TRBV4-1 to TRBJ1-2; 9 nucleotides line up with TRBD1. This CDR3 comprises 15 residues. V was clipped by 1 base and J by 6 bases; unmatched bases: 6. Germline V gene sequence: CDR1 MGHRA, CDR2 YSYEKL. The CDR3 nucleotides read TGCGCCAGCAGCCAAGCCCCCGGGACAGGGAATGGCTACACCTTC. Protein: CASSQAPGTGNGYTF.

The rearrangement joins TRBV5-4 to TRBJ2-3, with 11 bases fitting TRBD2. The V segment lost 4 bases and the J segment 2 bases; nucleotides outside the gene matches: 6. Looked up from germline, CDR1 is SGHNT and CDR2 is YYREEE (reference sequence). This CDR3 region has 16 residues. This CDR3 reads CASSPTSGGVTDTQYF. CDR3 in DNA: TGTGCCAGCAGCCCTACTAGCGGGGGCGTCACAGATACGCAGTATTTT.

V and J are TRBV7-6 and TRBJ2-1; 7 nucleotides align to TRBD2. Germline V gene sequence: CDR1 SGHVS, CDR2 FNYEAQ. There are 15 residues in the CDR3. J gave up 4 bases and V 6 bases, and 9 bases lay outside the gene matches. Here the CDR3 DNA reads TGTGCCAGCAGGTCAGACCCAGCGGGGTACAATGAGCAGTTCTTC. Translated, it gives CASRSDPAGYNEQFF.

This clone came up once. The junction and the germline gene differ at one end; a read error may be behind it. The rearrangement uses TRBV10-2 and TRBJ1-2, with 8 bases aligning to TRBD1. CDR1 and CDR2 (germline): WSHSY, SAAADI. The CDR3 is made up of 12 amino acids. For the CDR3, the DNA is TGCGCCAGCAGTGAGTCATACCGGGACAGGTCCTTC. Its protein product is CASSESYRDRSF.

This rearrangement joins TRBV28 to TRBJ2-7; a possible D gene is TRBD1 (5 bases). This CDR3 region has 13 residues. Trimming removed 2 bases at V and 2 bases at J, with 7 bases between. Germline V CDR1 and CDR2: MDHEN, SYDVKM. CDR3 amino acids: CASSLQGAYEQYV. DNA for the CDR3: TGTGCCAGCAGTTTACAGGGCGCCTACGAGCAGTACGTC.

The chain is built from TRBV20-1 and TRBJ1-1; D may be TRBD1 (5 bases). The CDR3 sequence is 11 residues long. CDR1 is DFQATT, CDR2 SNEGSKA, per germline (reference sequence). V lost 0 bases to trimming and J lost 12 bases, with 11 bases between them. The CDR3 spells CSARDGGGTFF. CDR3 nucleotides: TGCAGTGCTAGAGACGGGGGGGGAACTTTCTTT.

The CDR3 DNA reads TGTGCCAGCAGTCAAACGGGACAGGGGATGAAGAATCAGCCCCAGCATTTT. This sequence encodes CASSQTGQGMKNQPQHF. V is TRBV4-2 and J is TRBJ1-5; 10 nucleotides align to TRBD1. The CDR3 sequence is 17 residues long. With 6 bases clipped from V and 4 bases from J, the junction kept 12 bases outside the gene matches. Germline lookup yields CDR1 LGHNA and CDR2 YNFKEQ.

This chain joins TRBV11-1 and TRBJ1-1; tentative D call: TRBD1 (6 bases). V shed 8 bases and J shed 0 bases, with 10 bases lying between them. CDR1 and CDR2 from the germline V gene are SGHAT and FQDESV (reference sequence). CDR3 size: 13 residues. CDR3 DNA sequence: TGTGCCAGCGCGAGGGGGTTGAACACTGAAGCTTTCTTT. Amino acid sequence: CASARGLNTEAFF. Drawing the rest from reference TRBV11-1 and TRBJ1-1, the complete variable domain is EAEVAQSPRYKITEKSQAVAFWCDPISGHATLYWYRQILGQGPELLVQFQDESVVDDSQLPKDRFSAERLKGVDSTLKIQPAELGDSAMYLCASARGLNTEAFFGQGTRLTVV.

The chain recombines TRBV6-1 with TRBJ2-2; unclear D gene. The CDR3 is made up of 12 amino acids. The germline V gene has CDR1 MNHNS and CDR2 SASEGT. The V gene lost 3 bases and the J gene lost 6 bases, with 5 bases spanning the gap. CDR3 bases: TGTGCCAGCAGTGATTATCCCGGGGAGCTGTTTTTT. It yields the protein CASSDYPGELFF.